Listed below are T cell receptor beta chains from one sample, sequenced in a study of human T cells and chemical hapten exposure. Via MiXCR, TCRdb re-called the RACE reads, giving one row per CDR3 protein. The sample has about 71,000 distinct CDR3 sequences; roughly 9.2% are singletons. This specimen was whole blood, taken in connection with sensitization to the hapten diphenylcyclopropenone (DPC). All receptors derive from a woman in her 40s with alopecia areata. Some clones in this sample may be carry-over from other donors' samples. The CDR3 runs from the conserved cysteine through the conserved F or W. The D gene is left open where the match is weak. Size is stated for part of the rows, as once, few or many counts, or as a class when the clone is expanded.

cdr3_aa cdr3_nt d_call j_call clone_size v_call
CASSFRGGPTDTQYF TGCGCCAGCAGCTTCAGGGGGGGCCCGACAGATACGCAGTATTTT - TRBJ2-3 - TRBV5-1
CASSFSGTGGEKLFF TGTGCCAGCAGCTTCTCCGGGACAGGGGGTGAAAAACTGTTTTTT TRBD1 TRBJ1-4 many TRBV7-2
CASSFRGSAEAFF TGTGCCAGCAGTTTTCGGGGGTCCGCTGAAGCTTTCTTT - TRBJ1-1 - TRBV12-3/TRBV12-4
CASSQNSLESSYNSPLHF TGTGCCAGCAGCCAAAACAGTCTTGAGAGCTCCTATAATTCACCCCTCCACTTT - TRBJ1-6 many TRBV4-2
CASSYSRLAGLYEQYF TGTGCCAGCAGTTACTCGCGACTAGCGGGCCTCTACGAGCAGTACTTC TRBD2 TRBJ2-7 many TRBV6-2/TRBV6-3
CAISESSPGTYEQYF TGTGCCATCAGTGAGTCTAGCCCCGGTACCTACGAGCAGTACTTC - TRBJ2-7 many TRBV10-3
CASLLQPNTEAFF TGTGCCAGCTTACTTCAGCCGAACACTGAAGCTTTCTTT - TRBJ1-1 - TRBV5-8
CASSQRGISYGYTF TGTGCCAGCAGCCAGAGGGGGATATCCTATGGCTACACCTTC - TRBJ1-2 many TRBV7-2
CASSAGLARSNEQFF TGTGCCAGCAGCGCGGGACTAGCGCGTTCGAATGAGCAGTTCTTC TRBD2 TRBJ2-1 many TRBV11-2
CASSLRASGGAPGTQYF TGTGCCAGCAGCTTACGGGCCAGCGGGGGGGCCCCTGGTACGCAGTATTTT TRBD2 TRBJ2-3 many TRBV7-2
CASSYYQDPKFF TGTGCCAGCAGTTATTACCAGGACCCGAAGTTCTTC - TRBJ2-1 few TRBV6-2/TRBV6-3
CASSQVSGGAIEQFF TGCGCCAGCAGCCAAGTAAGCGGGGGGGCCATTGAGCAGTTCTTC TRBD2 TRBJ2-1 few TRBV4-1
CAWSVGGTGGEKLFF TGTGCCTGGAGTGTCGGAGGGACAGGGGGTGAAAAACTGTTTTTT TRBD1 TRBJ1-4 many TRBV30
CSAPDRGRRDTQYF TGCAGTGCACCAGACAGGGGGCGCAGAGATACGCAGTATTTT TRBD1 TRBJ2-3 - TRBV20-1
CASSEERTYNEQFF TGTGCCAGCAGTGAGGAACGGACCTACAATGAGCAGTTCTTC - TRBJ2-1 - TRBV6-1
CSVRGLANEKLFF TGCAGCGTTCGGGGGTTGGCTAATGAAAAACTGTTTTTT - TRBJ1-4 - TRBV29-1
CAISESGQGKQPQHF TGTGCCATCAGTGAGTCTGGACAGGGAAAACAGCCCCAGCATTTT TRBD1 TRBJ1-5 many TRBV10-3
CSVEQVGETQYF TGCAGCGTTGAACAGGTGGGAGAGACCCAGTACTTC - TRBJ2-5 few TRBV29-1
CLGEEQYF TGTCTTGGGGAAGAGCAGTACTTC - TRBJ2-7 many TRBV12-5
CASRLESSYNSPLHF TGTGCCAGCAGACTCGAGAGCTCCTATAATTCACCCCTCCACTTT - TRBJ1-6 many TRBV6-2/TRBV6-3
CASTLGTGFSNYGYTF TGCGCCAGCACACTAGGGACAGGCTTTTCTAACTATGGCTACACCTTC TRBD1 TRBJ1-2 many TRBV5-1
CSARAHTGLASNEQFF TGCAGTGCTAGAGCCCATACTGGACTAGCGAGCAATGAGCAGTTCTTC TRBD2 TRBJ2-1 few TRBV20-1
CASSQGPEDEQYF TGTGCCAGCAGTCAGGGCCCGGAGGACGAGCAGTACTTC - TRBJ2-7 many TRBV6-4
CASSLDFPSSRGYTF TGTGCCAGCAGCTTAGATTTCCCAAGCTCCCGCGGCTACACCTTC - TRBJ1-2 many TRBV13
CASNNPPGAYGYTF TGTGCCAGCAATAACCCCCCTGGGGCCTATGGCTACACCTTC - TRBJ1-2 many TRBV5-6
CASSARGGYEQYF TGTGCCAGCAGCGCCCGAGGAGGTTACGAGCAGTACTTC - TRBJ2-7 few TRBV9
CASSWGQRSYEQYF TGTGCCAGCAGCTGGGGGCAGAGAAGCTACGAGCAGTACTTC - TRBJ2-7 many TRBV2
CASSYVGGYEQYF TGTGCCAGCAGTTACGTAGGGGGCTACGAGCAGTACTTC - TRBJ2-7 many TRBV2
CASSQDLSGDMNTEAFF TGCGCCAGCAGCCAAGATCTTTCGGGGGACATGAACACTGAAGCTTTCTTT - TRBJ1-1 - TRBV4-3
CASSHSPLIGPGSKNEQYF TGTGCCAGCAGCCACTCCCCCCTTATCGGGCCAGGGAGTAAAAACGAGCAGTACTTC - TRBJ2-7 many TRBV4-2
CASSIWILNRDEQFF TGTGCCAGTAGTATCTGGATTCTGAACCGAGATGAGCAGTTCTTC - TRBJ2-1 many TRBV19
CASSQVVGGNTIYF TGTGCCAGCAGCCAAGTCGTCGGCGGAAACACCATATATTTT - TRBJ1-3 - TRBV3-1
CASSSMGQGNSPLHF TGTGCCAGCTCATCAATGGGACAGGGGAATTCACCCCTCCACTTT TRBD1 TRBJ1-6 - TRBV18
CASSSTGKGTEAFF TGTGCCAGCTCTTCGACAGGGAAAGGGACTGAAGCTTTCTTT TRBD1 TRBJ1-1 few TRBV18
CASSLGGTNPTQAYEQYF TGTGCCAGCAGCTTAGGGGGGACCAATCCGACACAAGCCTACGAGCAGTACTTC - TRBJ2-7 - TRBV7-9
CASSFEGASNTEAFF TGTGCCAGCAGTTTTGAAGGGGCCTCGAACACTGAAGCTTTCTTT - TRBJ1-1 many TRBV12-3/TRBV12-4
CASSTRGGSGNTIYF TGTGCCAGCAGTACCCGGGGGGGCTCTGGAAACACCATATATTTT - TRBJ1-3 - TRBV12-3/TRBV12-4
CASTPSQHF TGTGCCAGCACCCCGAGCCAGCATTTT - TRBJ1-5 many TRBV5-5
CATSGPGQNYGYTF TGTGCCACCAGTGGCCCCGGACAGAACTATGGCTACACCTTC - TRBJ1-2 many TRBV24-1
CASSEGAGGYTF TGTGCCAGCAGTGAGGGGGCTGGAGGCTACACCTTC - TRBJ1-2 many TRBV2
CASSYRTGGYEQYF TGTGCCAGCAGTTACCGGACAGGGGGCTACGAGCAGTACTTC TRBD1 TRBJ2-7 few TRBV6-5
CASGQGDTGELFF TGTGCCAGCGGCCAGGGGGACACCGGGGAGCTGTTTTTT TRBD1 TRBJ2-2 many TRBV11-2
CASTLENSPLHF TGTGCCAGCACGCTGGAGAATTCACCCCTCCACTTT - TRBJ1-6 many TRBV28
CASSLGGTILNEQFF TGTGCCAGCAGCTTAGGAGGCACCATCCTCAATGAGCAGTTCTTC - TRBJ2-1 - TRBV7-2
CASSSPGAQNIQYF TGTGCCAGCAGCTCACCAGGCGCTCAAAACATTCAGTACTTC - TRBJ2-4 - TRBV11-3
CASSREFRGYQETQYF TGCGCCAGCAGCCGAGAGTTTCGGGGATACCAAGAGACCCAGTACTTC - TRBJ2-5 few TRBV4-3
CSASARLAGGKDTQYF TGCAGTGCTAGTGCTCGACTAGCGGGGGGGAAGGATACGCAGTATTTT TRBD2 TRBJ2-3 many TRBV20-1
CSVAEAYGNTIYF TGCAGCGTTGCGGAGGCTTACGGAAACACCATATATTTT - TRBJ1-3 - TRBV29-1
CASTTGQPTGELFF TGTGCCAGCACGACAGGCCAACCCACCGGGGAGCTGTTTTTT - TRBJ2-2 few TRBV2
CASSVPGQGGNTIYF TGTGCCAGCAGTGTTCCTGGACAGGGAGGAAACACCATATATTTT TRBD1 TRBJ1-3 - TRBV6-6
CASRPGQGPYEQYF TGCGCCAGCCGTCCGGGACAGGGCCCCTACGAGCAGTACTTC TRBD1 TRBJ2-7 few TRBV5-1
CASSIGKGANQPQHF TGTGCCAGTAGTATAGGGAAGGGCGCGAATCAGCCCCAGCATTTT - TRBJ1-5 many TRBV19
CASSHQGRASGGPWEQYF TGTGCCAGCAGCCACCAAGGGCGGGCAAGCGGGGGCCCGTGGGAGCAGTACTTC TRBD2 TRBJ2-7 - TRBV7-2
CASSPRLAGVGELFF TGTGCCAGCAGCCCTCGACTAGCGGGGGTCGGGGAGCTGTTTTTT TRBD2 TRBJ2-2 many TRBV7-8
CASAPSADTQYF TGTGCCAGCGCCCCCTCGGCAGATACGCAGTATTTT - TRBJ2-3 - TRBV7-9
CASSPPGTALYEQYF TGTGCCAGCAGCCCACCCGGGACAGCCCTTTACGAGCAGTACTTC TRBD1 TRBJ2-7 many TRBV5-5
CAWLGQGYRSTEAFF TGTGCCTGGCTGGGACAGGGGTATAGGAGCACTGAAGCTTTCTTT TRBD1 TRBJ1-1 many TRBV30
CASSFFGGQETQYF TGTGCCAGCAGTTTCTTTGGGGGGCAAGAGACCCAGTACTTC - TRBJ2-5 many TRBV12-3/TRBV12-4
CASSIPGQGNEKLFF TGTGCCAGTAGTATCCCGGGACAGGGGAACGAAAAACTGTTTTTT TRBD1 TRBJ1-4 many TRBV19